This T cell receptor (beta chain) was found in a study of blood T cell repertoires in COVID-19. Residents of under 25 US areas, aged roughly 18 to 89 years, made up the participants. Assay: immunoSEQ multiplex PCR; the TCRdb copy retains only in-frame clones and omits some. The table lists some 330,000 clones, around 90% of them singletons. Material: PBMCs or T cells enriched from blood (not recorded which). The receptor's source is a woman between 25 and 40 years old who had recovered from COVID-19.

CDR3 coding DNA: TGTGCCAGCTCACCTCTCCCAGGACAGGGGGGCACAGATACGCAGTATTTT. This gives the protein CASSPLPGQGGTDTQYF. The rearrangement joins TRBV18 to TRBJ2-3; 10 bases match TRBD1. The CDR3 extends over 17 amino acids. Per the germline V gene, CDR1 is KGHSH and CDR2 is LQKENI. J gave up 1 base and V 3 bases, and 7 bases lay outside the gene matches. The full variable domain, its missing parts supplied by reference TRBV18 and TRBJ2-3, is NAGVMQNPRHLVRRRGQEARLRCSPMKGHSHVYWYRQLPEEGLKFMVYLQKENIIDESGMPKERFSAEFPKEGPSILRIQQVVRGDSAAYFCASSPLPGQGGTDTQYFGPGTRLTVL.